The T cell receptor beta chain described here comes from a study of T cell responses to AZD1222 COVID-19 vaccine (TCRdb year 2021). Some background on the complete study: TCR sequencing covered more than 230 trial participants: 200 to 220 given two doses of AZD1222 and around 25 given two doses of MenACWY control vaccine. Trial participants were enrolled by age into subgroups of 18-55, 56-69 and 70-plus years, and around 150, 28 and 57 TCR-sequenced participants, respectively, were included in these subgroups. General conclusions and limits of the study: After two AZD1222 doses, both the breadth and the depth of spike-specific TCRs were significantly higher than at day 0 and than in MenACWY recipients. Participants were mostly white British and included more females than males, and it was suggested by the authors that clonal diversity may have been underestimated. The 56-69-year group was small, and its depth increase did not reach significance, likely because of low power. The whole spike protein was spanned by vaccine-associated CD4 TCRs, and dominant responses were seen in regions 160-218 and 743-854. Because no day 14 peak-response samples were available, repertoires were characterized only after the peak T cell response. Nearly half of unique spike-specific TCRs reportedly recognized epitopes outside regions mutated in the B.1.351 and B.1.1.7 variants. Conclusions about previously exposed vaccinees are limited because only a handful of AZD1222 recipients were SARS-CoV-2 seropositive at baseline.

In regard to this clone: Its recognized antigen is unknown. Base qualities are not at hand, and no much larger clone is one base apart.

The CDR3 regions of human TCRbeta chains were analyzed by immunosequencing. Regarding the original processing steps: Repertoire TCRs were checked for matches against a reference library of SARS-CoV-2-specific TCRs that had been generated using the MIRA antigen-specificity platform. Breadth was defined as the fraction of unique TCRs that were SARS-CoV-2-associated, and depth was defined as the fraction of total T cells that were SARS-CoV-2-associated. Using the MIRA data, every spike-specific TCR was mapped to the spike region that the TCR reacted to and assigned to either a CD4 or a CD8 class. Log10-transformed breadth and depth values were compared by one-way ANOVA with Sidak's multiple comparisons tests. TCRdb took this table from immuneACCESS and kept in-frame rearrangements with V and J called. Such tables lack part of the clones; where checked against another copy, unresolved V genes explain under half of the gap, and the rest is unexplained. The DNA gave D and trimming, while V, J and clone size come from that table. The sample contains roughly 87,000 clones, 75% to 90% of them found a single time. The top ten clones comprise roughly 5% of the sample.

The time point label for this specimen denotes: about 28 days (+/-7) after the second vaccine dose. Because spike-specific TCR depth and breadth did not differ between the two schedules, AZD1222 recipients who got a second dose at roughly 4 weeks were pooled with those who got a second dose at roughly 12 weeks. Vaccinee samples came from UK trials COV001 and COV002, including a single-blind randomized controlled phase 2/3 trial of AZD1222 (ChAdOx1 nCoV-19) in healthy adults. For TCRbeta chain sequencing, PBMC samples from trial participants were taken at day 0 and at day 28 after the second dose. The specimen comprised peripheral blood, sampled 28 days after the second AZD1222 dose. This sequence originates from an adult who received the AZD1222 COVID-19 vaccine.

The DNA sequence reads TGTGCCAGCAGCTCCGGACTAGCGGGGATCAAAGAGACCCAGTACTTC. This translates into CASSSGLAGIKETQYF. The rearrangement combines TRBV5-8 with TRBJ2-5, with 12 central nucleotides matching TRBD2. The CDR3 spans 16 residues, from the cysteine through the phenylalanine. Here the CDR3 DNA is all that survives: 48 bases in frame from base 1. After removal of 3 bases from V and 3 bases from J, the junction retains 6 bases not matched to a gene. The germline V gene sets CDR1 to SGHTS and CDR2 to YDEGEE.